Below, 25 T cell receptor beta chains from the same sample are listed, as sequenced in a study of OX40 agonist ivuxolimab in advanced cancers. The table came from immunoSEQ multiplex PCR; TCRdb's copy has only in-frame clones and leaves some out. The repertoire holds around 78,000 clones, over 70% seen once, with roughly 4.6% in the top ten. The specimen comprised CD4+ or CD8+ T cells sorted from blood, sampled in a trial of the OX40 agonist ivuxolimab. The receptors shown here come from an adult with an advanced solid tumor such as melanoma, head and neck, liver or kidney cancer.

The rearrangement links TRBV4-3 to TRBJ2-7, with D tentatively TRBD1 (5 bases). CDR3 length: 14 amino acids. V shed 1 base and J shed 2 bases, with 9 bases lying between them. The V gene's germline CDR1 is LGHNA and CDR2 YSLEER. The CDR3, as DNA: TGCGCCAGCAGCCAAGGTGCAGGGACCTACGAGCAGTACTTC. Translation gives CASSQGAGTYEQYF.

The rearrangement uses TRBV7-9 and TRBJ1-6; TRBD1 aligns across 7 bases. J was trimmed by 14 bases and V by 5 bases; bases with no gene match: 12. CDR3 length equals 14 residues. The germline V gene has CDR1 SEHNR and CDR2 FQNEAQ (reference sequence). The CDR3 is CASSPRDSGESLHF. As DNA, the CDR3 is TGTGCCAGCAGCCCCCGGGACAGCGGAGAATCCCTCCACTTT.

The gene calls are TRBV10-3 and TRBJ1-2; the match to TRBD1 covers 7 bases. The CDR3 runs to 14 residues. V lost 6 bases, J lost 2 bases, and 6 bases stayed unmatched. The germline V gene has CDR1 ENHRY and CDR2 SYGVKD. As DNA, the CDR3 is TGTGCCATCAGCCCGGGACAGCGCAACTATGGCTACACCTTC. Translating gives CAISPGQRNYGYTF.

The gene calls are TRBV18 and TRBJ2-1, with D tentatively TRBD1 (6 bases). Germline CDR1 KGHSH, CDR2 LQKENI. Trimming removed 2 bases at V and 0 bases at J, with 8 bases between. This CDR3 contains 15 residues. DNA of the CDR3: TGTGCCAGCTCACCAGCAGGGGCCTCCTACAATGAGCAGTTCTTC. Residues: CASSPAGASYNEQFF.

V usage is TRBV19 and J usage is TRBJ2-5; D is perhaps TRBD1 (7 bases). The J call could be wrong; TRBJ2-7 is a better fit for the DNA end. The CDR3 sequence is 17 residues long. Germline-derived CDR1 and CDR2 are LNHDA and SQIVND (reference sequence). The CDR3 loop reads CASSTDGGGRYSYEQYF. CDR3 nucleotides: TGTGCCAGTAGTACAGATGGAGGGGGCAGGTACTCCTACGAGCAGTACTTC.

This clone showed up many times. The chain is built from TRBV30 and TRBJ2-2, with 7 bases aligning to TRBD1. Germline CDR1 and CDR2: GTSNPN and SVGIG (reference sequence). J was trimmed by 1 base and V by 4 bases; bases with no gene match: 3. This CDR3 has 14 residues. DNA of the CDR3: TGTGCCTGGAAACGACAGGGGAACACCGGGGAGCTGTTTTTT. Translation: CAWKRQGNTGELFF. Based on the CDR3 plus reference TRBV30 and TRBJ2-2, the full variable domain is SQTIHQWPATLVQPVGSPLSLECTVEGTSNPNLYWYRQAAGRGLQLLFYSVGIGQISSEVPQNLSASRPQDRQFILSSKKLLLSDSGFYLCAWKRQGNTGELFFGEGSRLTVL.

This sequence joins TRBV7-2 and TRBJ2-5; 9 positions agree with TRBD2. CDR3 length: 14 amino acids. Germline V gives CDR1 SGHTA, CDR2 FQGNSA. Trimming at V came to 4 bases and at J to 5 bases, leaving 5 bases not matched to a gene. This chain's CDR3 is CASSSQSGRETQYF. CDR3 nucleotides: TGTGCCAGCAGCTCACAAAGCGGGAGGGAGACCCAGTACTTC.

This chain links TRBV7-4 with TRBJ1-5; TRBD1 matches 9 bases. The CDR3 length is 15 residues. Germline CDR1 SGHVT, CDR2 SQSDAQ. V lost 6 bases and J lost 12; bases outside the gene matches: 15. CDR3 sequence reads: CASSFEGQGFAHQHF. CDR3 coding DNA: TGTGCCAGCAGTTTCGAGGGACAGGGATTCGCCCACCAGCATTTT.

V and J are TRBV5-8 and TRBJ2-5; D is undetermined. There are 14 residues in the CDR3. V was cut by 0 bases and J by 2 bases, with 8 bases left in between. Per the germline V gene, CDR1 is SGHTS and CDR2 is YDEGEE. The CDR3, as DNA: TGTGCCAGCAGCTTGGGAGTCGGTCAAGAGACCCAGTACTTC. The encoded protein is CASSLGVGQETQYF.

The gene calls are TRBV27 and TRBJ1-2; tentative D call: TRBD1 (5 bases). Germline V gene lookup returns CDR1 MNHEY and CDR2 SMNVEV (reference sequence). V lost 7 bases and J 2 bases, leaving 11 bases between the germline ends. This CDR3 has 13 residues. The CDR3 sequence is CASKTGLNYGYTF. CDR3 nucleotides: TGTGCCAGCAAAACAGGCCTGAACTATGGCTACACCTTC.

This chain uses TRBV6-1 with TRBJ1-2; 7 bases match TRBD1. V lost 5 bases, J lost 6 bases, and 12 bases stayed unmatched. The CDR3 has 15 residues. Germline CDR1 reads MNHNS; CDR2 reads SASEGT. The CDR3: CASSPSYQGVNGYTF. The CDR3 DNA sequence: TGTGCCAGCAGTCCTTCTTATCAGGGGGTAAATGGCTACACCTTC.

The sample holds one count of this clone. This chain links TRBV5-6 with TRBJ2-3; D is ambiguous. The V gene's germline CDR1 is SGHDT and CDR2 YYEEEE. The V gene lost 0 bases and the J gene lost 4 bases, with 9 bases spanning the gap. The CDR3 is made up of 14 amino acids. The CDR3 here is CASSLGPPSDTQYF. The CDR3 bases are TGTGCCAGCAGCTTGGGTCCGCCCTCAGATACGCAGTATTTT.

This chain connects TRBV7-2 to TRBJ2-1; the match to TRBD1 covers 10 bases. The CDR3 covers 15 residues. Germline CDR1 SGHTA, CDR2 FQGNSA. The trim removed 5 bases at V and 9 bases at J, leaving 10 bases unmatched. CDR3 coding DNA: TGTGCCAGCAGCATAGGACAGGGGGGATTTGGTGAGCAGTTCTTC. As protein: CASSIGQGGFGEQFF.

There are a few counts of this clone. The chain recombines TRBV5-1 with TRBJ2-1; D uncertain. CDR1 SGHRS and CDR2 YFSETQ come from the germline V gene. This CDR3 contains 15 residues. The V end was cut by 1 base, the J end by 6 bases, with 14 bases between. The CDR3, as DNA: TGCGCCAGCAGCTTGATGGGTCCGGAATTCAATGAGCAGTTCTTC. Amino acids: CASSLMGPEFNEQFF.

The table lists this clone with a count of one. This chain connects TRBV16 to TRBJ1-2; D gene ambiguous. The CDR3 runs 13 residues. Germline-derived CDR1 and CDR2 are KGHSY and FQNENV. V lost 2 bases, J lost 4 bases, and 8 bases lay in between. The CDR3 DNA sequence: TGTGCCAGCAGCCAACCGGACGCCTATGGCTACACCTTC. Encoded protein: CASSQPDAYGYTF.

The CDR3 coding sequence is TGTGCCAGCAGCGACACTTCTAACTATGGCTACACCTTC. It translates to CASSDTSNYGYTF. The chain recombines TRBV6-5 with TRBJ1-2; D is uncertain. Trimming took 6 bases from V and 0 from J, leaving 8 bases between them. Germline V lookup: CDR1 MNHEY, CDR2 SVGAGI. This CDR3 region has 13 residues.

The gene calls are TRBV4-1 and TRBJ2-2; TRBD2 matches at 8 bases. The CDR3 has 14 amino acids. With 4 bases clipped from V and 8 bases from J, the junction kept 6 bases outside the gene matches. Germline values: CDR1 MGHRA, CDR2 YSYEKL. CDR3 nucleotide sequence: TGCGCCAGCAGCCGCCCGGGGGGGGCTGGGGAGCTGTTTTTT. Translating it yields CASSRPGGAGELFF.

This chain uses TRBV12-5 with TRBJ2-2; the match to TRBD2 covers 7 bases. V lost 1 base, J lost 5 bases, and 10 bases stayed unmatched. The germline gives CDR1 LGHNT, CDR2 FRNRAP. The CDR3 runs 17 residues. CDR3 sequence: CASGLGLAGGYTGELFF. The CDR3 coding sequence is TGTGCTAGTGGTTTGGGACTAGCTGGGGGTTATACCGGGGAGCTGTTTTTT.

This rearrangement joins TRBV7-9 to TRBJ2-4; 7 bases map to TRBD2. The CDR3 totals 16 residues. V trimming: 4 bases; J trimming: 0 bases; junction bases outside the gene matches: 6. The V gene's germline CDR1 is SEHNR and CDR2 FQNEAQ (reference sequence). CDR3 sequence (DNA): TGTGCCAGCAGCTCATTTAGCGGGCTAGCCAAAAACATTCAGTACTTC. Its translation is CASSSFSGLAKNIQYF. Full variable domain (remainder filled in from reference TRBV7-9 and TRBJ2-4): DTGVSQNPRHKITKRGQNVTFRCDPISEHNRLYWYRQTLGQGPEFLTYFQNEAQLEKSRLLSDRFSAERPKGSFSTLEIQRTEQGDSAMYLCASSSFSGLAKNIQYFGAGTRLSVL.

The chain has TRBV5-6 and TRBJ1-2, with TRBD1 matching over 7 bases. Looked up from germline, CDR1 is SGHDT and CDR2 is YYEEEE. The V gene end was trimmed by 4 bases and the J gene end by 4 bases; junction bases not matched to a gene: 4. CDR3 length: 13 residues. In DNA form, the CDR3 reads TGTGCCAGCAGCCTCGGGACAGCCTATGGCTACACCTTC. Protein sequence: CASSLGTAYGYTF.

This clone has just one count. This rearrangement joins TRBV6-6 to TRBJ2-1, with 9 bases identical to TRBD1. With V trimmed by 5 bases and J by 5 bases, 4 bases remained unmatched. From germline, CDR1 is MNHNY and CDR2 SVGAGI (reference sequence). The CDR3 sequence is 14 residues long. For the CDR3, the DNA is TGTGCCAGCAGTCCGGGACAGGGAAACAATGAGCAGTTCTTC. This gives the protein CASSPGQGNNEQFF.

The chain employs TRBV19 and TRBJ2-1, with D perhaps matching TRBD1 or TRBD2 (5 bases each). The V and J ends lost 5 bases and 0 bases respectively, with 11 bases between them. Germline V gene lookup returns CDR1 LNHDA and CDR2 SQIVND (reference sequence). The CDR3 runs to 15 residues. The CDR3 nucleotides are TGTGCCAGTAGTGTAGGGGACCACTCCTACAATGAGCAGTTCTTC. Residues: CASSVGDHSYNEQFF. Full variable domain (outside the CDR3, taken from reference TRBV19 and TRBJ2-1): DGGITQSPKYLFRKEGQNVTLSCEQNLNHDAMYWYRQDPGQGLRLIYYSQIVNDFQKGDIAEGYSVSREKKESFPLTVTSAQKNPTAFYLCASSVGDHSYNEQFFGPGTRLTVL.

This clone has a single count. This rearrangement joins TRBV14 to TRBJ1-1, with D tentatively TRBD1 (5 bases). Between the trimmed V and J ends, which lost 0 bases and 5 bases, there was a span of 25 bases. CDR3 length: 19 amino acids. Germline V gene lookup returns CDR1 SGHDN and CDR2 FVKESK. The CDR3 DNA follows: TGTGCCAGCAGCCAAGATGGGGCTCGGGGCAGGATCCCGGGGACTGAAGCTTTCTTT. The encoded protein is CASSQDGARGRIPGTEAFF.

This chain links TRBV29-1 with TRBJ1-4; TRBD1 might be the D (5 bases). CDR3 length: 12 residues. Germline-derived CDR1 and CDR2 are SQVTM and ANQGSEA. Trimming cost V 4 bases and J 12 bases, with 15 bases left between them. The CDR3 reads CSVVFGPRELFF. The CDR3 region has the DNA TGCAGCGTTGTCTTTGGGCCCAGGGAACTGTTTTTT.

In nucleotides, the CDR3 is TGTGCCAGCACGGACAGGGGGTACGAGCAGTACTTC. Translated: CASTDRGYEQYF. This chain joins TRBV7-8 and TRBJ2-7; 10 bases are a match to TRBD1. V trimming: 7 bases; J trimming: 4 bases; junction bases outside the gene matches: 1. The length of the CDR3 is 12 residues. Germline V gives CDR1 SGHVS, CDR2 FQNEAQ.